Shown below are 14 T cell receptor beta chains from a single sample sequenced in a study of T cell responses to AZD1222 COVID-19 vaccine. Data came from immunoSEQ multiplex PCR; TCRdb stores just in-frame clones and leaves some out. The table lists some 150,000 clones, around 85% of them singletons. The specimen comprised peripheral blood, sampled on day 0 of AZD1222 vaccination. The source is an adult in good health.

The gene calls are TRBV18 and TRBJ2-2, with D tentatively TRBD2 (6 bases). Germline V gene lookup returns CDR1 KGHSH and CDR2 LQKENI. This CDR3 comprises 14 residues. V was trimmed by 0 bases and J by 4 bases, leaving 6 bases between them. CDR3 in DNA: TGTGCCAGCTCACCACCGGGGGGCACCGGGGAGCTGTTTTTT. This sequence encodes CASSPPGGTGELFF. Drawing the rest from reference TRBV18 and TRBJ2-2, the complete variable domain is NAGVMQNPRHLVRRRGQEARLRCSPMKGHSHVYWYRQLPEEGLKFMVYLQKENIIDESGMPKERFSAEFPKEGPSILRIQQVVRGDSAAYFCASSPPGGTGELFFGEGSRLTVL.

The chain is built from TRBV18 and TRBJ2-7; 7 bases map to TRBD2. J lost 1 base, V lost 6 bases, and 6 bases had no gene match. Per germline, CDR1 KGHSH and CDR2 LQKENI. CDR3 size: 14 residues. This CDR3 is CASSQGLRSYEQYF. DNA for the CDR3: TGTGCCAGCTCTCAGGGACTACGGTCCTACGAGCAGTACTTC. Full variable domain (rest looked up from reference TRBV18 and TRBJ2-7): NAGVMQNPRHLVRRRGQEARLRCSPMKGHSHVYWYRQLPEEGLKFMVYLQKENIIDESGMPKERFSAEFPKEGPSILRIQQVVRGDSAAYFCASSQGLRSYEQYFGPGTRLTVT.

The chain employs TRBV3-1 (or the pseudogene TRBV3-2) and TRBJ2-1; D might be TRBD2 (5 bases). The ends were cut back, 5 bases at V and 5 bases at J, with 13 bases in the middle. Germline CDR1 LGHDT, CDR2 YNNKEL (reference sequence). The CDR3 sequence is 14 residues long. CDR3 protein: CASSEFSGDNEQFF. In DNA form, the CDR3 reads TGTGCCAGCAGCGAATTTTCCGGGGACAATGAGCAGTTCTTC.

A few counts support this clone. The V and J genes are TRBV9 and TRBJ2-5; the D is unclear. Trimming cost V 0 bases and J 4 bases, with 4 bases left between them. Germline V lookup: CDR1 SGDLS, CDR2 YYNGEE. This CDR3 has 12 amino acids. The CDR3: CASSVGVETQYF. CDR3 in DNA: TGTGCCAGCAGCGTAGGAGTAGAGACCCAGTACTTC.

V is TRBV28 and J is TRBJ1-5; 7 bases agree with TRBD1. The germline V gene has CDR1 MDHEN and CDR2 SYDVKM. The CDR3 loop spans 18 amino acids. V lost 6 bases and J lost 4; bases outside the gene matches: 18. The DNA for the CDR3 is TGTGCCAGCAGAGTACAGGGGCGTAGGTCCGGGGGTAATCAGCCCCAGCATTTT. Protein sequence: CASRVQGRRSGGNQPQHF.

The chain links TRBV3-1 (or the pseudogene TRBV3-2) to TRBJ2-7; D is uncertain. Trimming shortened V by 1 base and J by 6 bases, and 7 bases separated the two germline ends. CDR3 length: 12 residues. The germline gives CDR1 LGHDT, CDR2 YNNKEL (reference sequence). CDR3 nucleotide sequence: TGTGCCAGCAGCCAAGTAAGAACCGAGCAGTACTTC. Residues: CASSQVRTEQYF.

The rearrangement links TRBV2 to TRBJ1-5; the D is unclear. Trimming removed 5 bases from V and 4 bases from J, with 15 bases in between. Looked up from germline, CDR1 is SNHLY and CDR2 is FYNNEI. The CDR3 sequence is 15 residues long. DNA for the CDR3: TGTGCCAGCAGTTCACATACGACCCGGAATCAGCCCCAGCATTTT. Translating it yields CASSSHTTRNQPQHF.

The genes are TRBV19 and TRBJ1-2; D ambiguous. Germline CDR1 and CDR2: LNHDA and SQIVND (reference sequence). This CDR3 is built from 13 residues. Trimming removed 1 base from V and 2 bases from J, with 5 bases in between. The CDR3 spells CASSIAQNYGYTF. The CDR3 coding sequence is TGTGCCAGTAGTATAGCCCAAAACTATGGCTACACCTTC.

The CDR3 DNA follows: TGTGCCAGCAGTGGCTCCCCGTTGAAAAAACTGTTTTTT. It yields the protein CASSGSPLKKLFF. The gene calls are TRBV25-1 and TRBJ1-4; D remains ambiguous. The germline CDR1 and CDR2 sequences are MGHDK and SYGVNS. The CDR3 totals 13 residues. Trimming cost V 4 bases and J 9 bases, with 12 bases left between them.

The V call is TRBV27, the J call TRBJ2-7; 7 bases match TRBD1. CDR3 length equals 14 residues. V shed 2 bases, J shed 7 bases, and the junction held 8 bases outside the gene matches. Germline assignment: CDR1 MNHEY and CDR2 SMNVEV (reference sequence). For the CDR3, the DNA is TGTGCCAGCAGTTTAGGCAGACAGGGCTCTGAGCAGTACTTC. It translates to CASSLGRQGSEQYF.

The gene calls are TRBV30 and TRBJ2-7; unclear D gene. Germline CDR1 GTSNPN, CDR2 SVGIG (reference sequence). This CDR3 region has 14 residues. Trimming took off 4 bases at V and 0 bases at J, with 13 bases between the two ends. The CDR3 DNA reads TGTGCCTGGATGCAGGACGCATACTCCTACGAGCAGTACTTC. It encodes CAWMQDAYSYEQYF.

J is TRBJ2-7 and V is TRBV20-1; D ambiguous. The V end was cut by 6 bases, the J end by 7 bases, with 13 bases between. The CDR3 consists of 11 residues. Per the germline V gene, CDR1 is DFQATT and CDR2 is SNEGSKA (reference sequence). The CDR3 region is CSAILVREQYF. In DNA, the CDR3 is TGCAGTGCCATCCTAGTGAGGGAGCAGTACTTC.

CDR3 sequence: CASSPGTGGGYTF. Written as DNA, the CDR3 is TGTGCCAGCAGCCCAGGGACAGGGGGGGGCTACACCTTC. The chain combines TRBV11-2 with TRBJ1-2; TRBD1 aligns across 11 bases. Germline V gene sequence: CDR1 SGHAT, CDR2 FQNNGV. The CDR3 sequence is 13 residues long. The J segment lost 8 bases and the V segment lost 5 bases, leaving 4 bases of the junction unmatched.

The V and J genes are TRBV29-1 and TRBJ1-4, with D possibly TRBD1 on 6 matching bases. V was shortened by 4 bases and J by 3 bases, with 9 bases between the two germline ends. The V gene's germline CDR1 is SQVTM and CDR2 ANQGSEA. The CDR3 is made up of 13 amino acids. The CDR3 loop is CSVARGANEKLFF. The CDR3 bases are TGCAGCGTTGCGAGGGGGGCTAATGAAAAACTGTTTTTT.